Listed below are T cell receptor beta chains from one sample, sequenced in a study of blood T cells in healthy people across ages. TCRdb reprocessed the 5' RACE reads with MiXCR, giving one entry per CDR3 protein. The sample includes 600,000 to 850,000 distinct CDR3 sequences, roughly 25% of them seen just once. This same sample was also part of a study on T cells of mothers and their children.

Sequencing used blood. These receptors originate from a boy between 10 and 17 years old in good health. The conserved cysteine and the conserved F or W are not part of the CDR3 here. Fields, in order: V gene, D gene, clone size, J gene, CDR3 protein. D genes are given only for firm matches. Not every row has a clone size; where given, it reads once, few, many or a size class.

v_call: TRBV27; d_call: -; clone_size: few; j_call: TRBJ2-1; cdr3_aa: ASSLWGSNNEQF
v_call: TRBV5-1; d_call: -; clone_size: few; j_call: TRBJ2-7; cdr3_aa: ASSLREQY
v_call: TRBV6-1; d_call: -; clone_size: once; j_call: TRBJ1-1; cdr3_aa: ASSEVEGTEAF
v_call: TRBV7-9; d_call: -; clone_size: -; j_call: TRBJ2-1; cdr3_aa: ASSLTQSANEQF
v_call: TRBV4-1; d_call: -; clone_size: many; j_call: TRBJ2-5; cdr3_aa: ASSQDLGVAETQY
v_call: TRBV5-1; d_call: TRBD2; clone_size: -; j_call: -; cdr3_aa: ASSLSAGGGDEQY
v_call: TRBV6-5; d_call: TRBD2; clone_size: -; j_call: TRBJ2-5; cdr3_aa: ASSYPTSGGEQETQY
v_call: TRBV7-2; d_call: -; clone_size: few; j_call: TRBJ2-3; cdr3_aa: ASSLERWAVVTQY
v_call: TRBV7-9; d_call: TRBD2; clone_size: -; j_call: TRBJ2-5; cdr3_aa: ASSIRLAGEQETQY
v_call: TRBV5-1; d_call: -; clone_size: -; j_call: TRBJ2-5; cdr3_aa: ASRELKETQY
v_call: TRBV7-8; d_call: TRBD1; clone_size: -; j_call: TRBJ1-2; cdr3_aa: ASSLGTGTGYT
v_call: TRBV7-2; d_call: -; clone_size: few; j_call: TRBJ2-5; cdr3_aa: TTRNAETQY
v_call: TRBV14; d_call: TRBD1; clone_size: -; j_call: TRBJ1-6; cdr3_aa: ASSQEGGGFASPLH
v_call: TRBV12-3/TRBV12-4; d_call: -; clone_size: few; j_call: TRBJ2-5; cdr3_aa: ASSLEERKGWFSETQY
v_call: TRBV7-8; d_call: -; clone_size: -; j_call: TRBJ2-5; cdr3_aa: ASSSVHRETQY
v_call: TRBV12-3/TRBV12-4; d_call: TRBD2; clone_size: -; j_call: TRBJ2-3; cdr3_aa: ASRVRDYSTDTQY
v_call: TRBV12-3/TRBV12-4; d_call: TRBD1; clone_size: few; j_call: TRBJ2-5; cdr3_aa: ASSFRTGGMETQY
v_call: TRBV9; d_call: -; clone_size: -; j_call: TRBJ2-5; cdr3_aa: ASSGDRLQETQY
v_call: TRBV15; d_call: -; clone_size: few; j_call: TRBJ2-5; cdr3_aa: ATSRDPAGAETQY
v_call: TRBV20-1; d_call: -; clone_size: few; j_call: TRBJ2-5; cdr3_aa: SASRGRQETQY